Below are 18 T cell receptor beta chains sequenced from a single sample in a study of cytomegalovirus exposure and HLA in healthy donors. Clones were sequenced by immunoSEQ multiplex PCR, and TCRdb holds only the in-frame ones, with some missing. In the table there are hundreds of thousands of clones, 85% to 90% of which are singletons. The sequencing sample was made of PBMCs. The receptors come from a man younger than 30 in good health and CMV-seronegative.

This clone was detected once. J is TRBJ1-1 and V is TRBV11-3; the D is unclear. This CDR3 has 11 residues. Per the germline V gene, CDR1 is SGHNT and CDR2 is YENEEA. Trimming took off 6 bases at V and 6 bases at J, with 8 bases between the two ends. CDR3 bases: TGTGCCAGCAGTCGAGGTTCTGAAGCTTTCTTT. Protein: CASSRGSEAFF.

The rearrangement joins TRBV12-5 to TRBJ1-2; TRBD1 matches 11 bases. Per the germline V gene, CDR1 is LGHNT and CDR2 is FRNRAP. Germline trimming cut 1 base from V and 7 bases from J; bases unmatched to any gene: 5. The CDR3 runs to 15 residues. DNA for the CDR3: TGTGCTAGTGGTTTGGCTCGGGGGACAGGGGGTGGCTACACCTTC. It is translated as CASGLARGTGGGYTF. Drawing the rest from reference TRBV12-5 and TRBJ1-2, the complete variable domain is DARVTQTPRHKVTEMGQEVTMRCQPILGHNTVFWYRQTMMQGLELLAYFRNRAPLDDSGMPKDRFSAEMPDATLATLKIQPSEPRDSAVYFCASGLARGTGGGYTFGSGTRLTVV.

This sequence joins TRBV4-3 and TRBJ2-3; perhaps TRBD2 as D (5 bases). Germline values: CDR1 LGHNA, CDR2 YSLEER. V was shortened by 0 bases and J by 6 bases, with 13 bases between the two germline ends. The CDR3 runs to 15 residues. The CDR3 DNA sequence: TGCGCCAGCAGCCAAGATACGGGAATGATTGATACGCAGTATTTT. Its translation: CASSQDTGMIDTQYF.

CDR3 residues: CASSDDRGQETQYF. CDR3 sequence (DNA): TGTGCCAGCAGCGATGACAGGGGGCAGGAGACCCAGTACTTC. The chain joins TRBV11-2 to TRBJ2-5, with TRBD1 matching over 10 bases. Per the germline V gene, CDR1 is SGHAT and CDR2 is FQNNGV. V lost 5 bases to trimming and J lost 5 bases; unmatched junction nucleotides: 5. This CDR3 is 14 amino acids long.

This rearrangement joins TRBV6-1 to TRBJ1-5; 7 bases line up with TRBD1. The CDR3 contains 15 residues. V lost 3 bases and J lost 7; bases outside the gene matches: 9. Germline assignment: CDR1 MNHNS and CDR2 SASEGT. CDR3 nucleotides: TGTGCCAGCAGTGAGAGGGGGCAGAGGAACCAGCCCCAGCATTTT. Translating gives CASSERGQRNQPQHF.

The chain joins TRBV29-1 to TRBJ2-7; 9 nucleotides agree with TRBD1. This CDR3 comprises 13 residues. CDR1 and CDR2 from the germline V gene are SQVTM and ANQGSEA. Trimming at V came to 6 bases and at J to 6 bases, leaving 9 bases not matched to a gene. For the CDR3, the DNA is TGCAGCGTCGAGGCCGGGACAGGGTTCGAGCAGTACTTC. It translates to CSVEAGTGFEQYF.

CDR3 protein: CASSVAGSQTDTQYF. As DNA, the CDR3 is TGTGCCAGCAGCGTAGCCGGTTCACAGACAGATACGCAGTATTTT. The J gene is TRBJ2-3, the V gene TRBV9; D remains ambiguous. Trimming stripped 0 bases from V and 3 bases from J, with 11 bases between. CDR1 is SGDLS, CDR2 YYNGEE, per germline. The CDR3 consists of 15 residues.

The chain couples TRBV7-9 to TRBJ2-1; 8 nucleotides match TRBD2. The CDR3 consists of 17 residues. The trim removed 3 bases at V and 9 bases at J, leaving 16 bases unmatched. CDR1 SEHNR and CDR2 FQNEAQ come from the germline V gene (reference sequence). The CDR3 loop reads CASSLGRGGRTQAEQFF. The DNA for the CDR3 is TGTGCCAGCAGCTTGGGTCGGGGGGGCAGAACACAGGCTGAGCAGTTCTTC.

The genes are TRBV28 and TRBJ2-2; perhaps TRBD1 as D (5 bases). This CDR3 is built from 15 residues. The V end was cut by 2 bases, the J end by 4 bases, with 11 bases between. The germline gives CDR1 MDHEN, CDR2 SYDVKM. The CDR3 sequence is CASSLQGRVTGELFF. For the CDR3, the DNA is TGTGCCAGCAGTTTACAGGGTCGGGTCACCGGGGAGCTGTTTTTT. The full variable domain, with the rest looked up from reference TRBV28 and TRBJ2-2, is DVKVTQSSRYLVKRTGEKVFLECVQDMDHENMFWYRQDPGLGLRLIYFSYDVKMKEKGDIPEGYSVSREKKERFSLILESASTNQTSMYLCASSLQGRVTGELFFGEGSRLTVL.

The chain couples TRBV7-3 to TRBJ2-1; a possible D gene is TRBD2 (5 bases). Germline loops: CDR1 SGHTA, CDR2 FQGTGA. Trimming took 1 base from V and 7 from J, leaving 14 bases between them. This CDR3 contains 15 residues. The CDR3 loop is CASSLKAGLGNEQFF. The CDR3 region has the DNA TGTGCCAGCAGCTTAAAAGCTGGACTGGGGAATGAGCAGTTCTTC.

This clone has just one count. The chain combines TRBV5-6 with TRBJ2-1; D gene uncertain. The CDR3 has 12 amino acids. From germline, CDR1 is SGHDT and CDR2 YYEEEE. V lost 4 bases to trimming and J lost 6 bases, with 8 bases between them. The CDR3 protein is CASSALSNEQFF. The CDR3 bases are TGTGCCAGCAGCGCCTTGAGCAATGAGCAGTTCTTC.

The V gene is TRBV18, the J gene TRBJ2-7; TRBD1 matches at 7 bases. From germline, CDR1 is KGHSH and CDR2 LQKENI. Trimming took 4 bases from V and 2 from J; bases not matched to a gene: 2. The CDR3 is made up of 13 amino acids. The CDR3 DNA sequence: TGTGCCAGCTCACTGGGACAGCCCTACGAGCAGTACTTC. Its protein is CASSLGQPYEQYF.

This chain joins TRBV5-6 and TRBJ2-7; 7 bases align to TRBD1. Trimming took 3 bases from V and 4 from J; bases not matched to a gene: 7. The CDR3 totals 14 residues. The germline gives CDR1 SGHDT, CDR2 YYEEEE. CDR3 protein: CASSSWGQKYEQYF. CDR3 coding DNA: TGTGCCAGCAGCTCGTGGGGACAGAAGTACGAGCAGTACTTC. The full variable domain, with the rest looked up from reference TRBV5-6 and TRBJ2-7, is DAGVTQSPTHLIKTRGQQVTLRCSPKSGHDTVSWYQQALGQGPQFIFQYYEEEERQRGNFPDRFSGHQFPNYSSELNVNALLLGDSALYLCASSSWGQKYEQYFGPGTRLTVT.

The chain is built from TRBV11-3 and TRBJ2-1; 13 positions agree with TRBD2. Germline V gene sequence: CDR1 SGHNT, CDR2 YENEEA. V dropped 3 bases and J dropped 8; count of bases not matched to a gene: 10. This CDR3 is 17 amino acids long. CDR3 in amino acids: CASSLDTSGGGDHEQFF. The CDR3 region has the DNA TGTGCCAGCAGCTTGGATACTAGCGGGGGGGGAGATCATGAGCAGTTCTTC.

The rearrangement links TRBV11-3 to TRBJ2-3; 10 bases line up with TRBD2. The ends lost 1 base at V and 2 bases at J; junction bases unmatched: 6. Germline loops: CDR1 SGHNT, CDR2 YENEEA. This CDR3 contains 17 residues. The CDR3 is CASSLGVGTSDTDTQYF. CDR3 coding DNA: TGTGCCAGCAGCTTAGGAGTAGGGACTAGCGACACAGATACGCAGTATTTT.

This clone was seen once. At one end the junction does not follow the germline gene, possibly because of a read error. The genes are TRBV7-2 and TRBJ2-7, with 8 bases fitting TRBD2. Per the germline V gene, CDR1 is SGHTA and CDR2 is FQGNSA. The CDR3 has 14 amino acids. The CDR3 DNA reads as TGTGCCAGCAGCCTAGCTAGCGGGTACTCCGAGCAGTACTTC. Encoded protein: CASSLASGYSEQYF.

The V and J genes are TRBV2 and TRBJ2-1; 9 bases are a match to TRBD1. Germline CDR1 SNHLY, CDR2 FYNNEI. Trimming at V came to 5 bases and at J to 6 bases, leaving 14 bases not matched to a gene. There are 17 residues in the CDR3. CDR3 loop: CASSKNPGQGFGNEQFF. In nucleotides, the CDR3 is TGTGCCAGCAGTAAAAACCCGGGACAGGGTTTCGGCAATGAGCAGTTCTTC.

Concerning this clone: This same CDR3 is encoded by further DNA sequences in the sample. The rearrangement links TRBV5-4 to TRBJ2-7; 7 bases are shared with TRBD1. Germline CDR1 and CDR2: SGHNT and YYREEE (reference sequence). V shed 2 bases and J 3 bases; nucleotides not matched to a gene: 2. The CDR3 length is 13 residues. CDR3 nucleotides: TGTGCCAGCAGCTTCAGGGGGAGCTACGAGCAGTACTTC. It translates to CASSFRGSYEQYF.